This T cell receptor beta chain was identified during a study of blood T cell repertoires in COVID-19 (dated by TCRdb to the early 2020s). About the investigation overall: Samples covering the acute and convalescent phases of COVID-19 were provided by collaborators in the United States, Italy and Spain. The prospective study material was composed of cDNA or gDNA derived from T cells, B-cell-depleted T cells, or PBMCs. The dataset comprised deeply sampled blood TCRbeta repertoires from subjects exposed to, actively infected with, or recovered from COVID-19. Samples were obtained from the ongoing ImmuneRACE study (first 160 participants) and from about 1,300 subjects provided by 6 global collaborators. A de-identified subject ID, COVID-19 status, age in years and sex were almost always included in the sample metadata. The repertoires were released in a freely available public database intended as a resource for research on the immune response to SARS-CoV-2. Where HLA class I and class II types were available, the types were taken from metadata supplied by the sample provider, not from assay-based typing.

In the prospective study, participants were about 18 to 95 years old, resided in fewer than 25 geographic areas of the United States, and were enrolled through a virtual design. To assign participants to cohorts, the prospective study relied on clinical history that participants themselves reported in a screening survey and a study questionnaire. Exposed participants had been in contact with someone with a PCR-confirmed or clinician-diagnosed COVID-19 case within 2 weeks of study entry. In the prospective study, whole blood, serum and a nasopharyngeal or oropharyngeal swab were collected from each participant by mobile phlebotomists. Additional blood draws and questionnaires over an approximately 2-month period could optionally be provided by prospective study participants. Blood samples from the prospective study were shipped frozen or at room temperature prior to DNA extraction. Overall study results and their limits: The quantity of clinical and demographic metadata differed by source and by participant and was supplied without curation.

Concerning this clone: This clone's antigen is unknown. The record has no base qualities; no much larger clone is one base away.

V drops 5 bases and J drops 0 bases, leaving 20 bases in between. The CDR3 numbers 17 residues from cysteine through phenylalanine. Only CDR3 DNA is held: 51 bases, read in frame from base 1. The germline V gene gives CDR1 as SNHLY and CDR2 as FYNNEI. TCRbeta CDR3 regions were amplified from genomic DNA by means of the immunoSEQ Assay, a bias-controlled multiplex PCR. From the authors' description of their analysis: Within the assay, amplification of reference gene primers was used to estimate how many nucleated cells each sample contained. To quantify the absolute abundance of each unique TCRbeta CDR3 rearrangement, sequence reads were collapsed and filtered. For each sample, productive Simpson clonality was calculated as the square root of Simpson's diversity index across productive rearrangements. Not all clones reach the TCRdb copy of this immuneACCESS table, which keeps in-frame sequences only. Checked studies attribute under half of the gap to unresolved V genes and leave the rest unexplained. The DNA was the basis for D and trimming; V, J and clone size are from that table. The sample table lists nearly 300,000 clones, roughly 91% of them with a count of one. Of the sample, less than 3.5% falls within the top ten clones.

The rearranged segments are TRBV2 and TRBJ2-7; the D region possibly corresponds to TRBD2 (8 bases align). Specimen: PBMCs or T cells enriched from blood (not recorded which). The sequence came from a woman in her forties or fifties who had been exposed to COVID-19. The DNA sequence is as follows: TGTGCCAGCAGTAAAGGAACGGGGGGGGACAGCTCCTACGAGCAGTACTTC. The resulting protein is CASSKGTGGDSSYEQYF.